A selection of T cell receptor beta chains follows, all from one sample in a study of blood T cells in healthy people across ages. Using its own MiXCR run on the 5' RACE reads, TCRdb lists one record per CDR3 protein. The sample includes under 800,000 distinct CDR3 sequences, approximately 39% of them seen just once. The sequencing sample was made of blood. These receptors all stem from an older woman in good health. The CDR3 runs from the conserved cysteine through the conserved F or W. The order of the fields is V gene, clone size, J gene, CDR3 protein. The size of a clone is reported for some rows only, either as once, few or many, or as a class for expanded clones.

TRBV20-1	.	TRBJ2-3	CSARKISSFADTQYF
TRBV12-3/TRBV12-4	.	TRBJ2-3	CASSLVFGRTDTQYF
TRBV7-2	.	TRBJ2-3	CATAGDSSTDTQYF
TRBV28	few	TRBJ2-5	CASSLWGLLSSHRAQYF
TRBV3-1	once	TRBJ1-1	CASSQLGNTEALF
TRBV18	few	TRBJ2-1	CASSPHRDSNEQFF
TRBV27	.	TRBJ2-7	CASSLSRLSYEQYF
TRBV25-1	.	TRBJ1-6	CASSRGFPSSPLHF
TRBV7-3	few	.	CASSGTGGSEQYF
TRBV9	few	TRBJ2-5	CASSVTDRAKTQYF
TRBV2	.	TRBJ1-2	CASTTGTGYYGYTF
TRBV6-2/TRBV6-3	.	TRBJ1-1	CASSFYRGTEAFF
TRBV6-1	.	TRBJ2-4	CASSDRVPNIQYF
TRBV11-3	many	TRBJ2-6	CASSFSGFTGANVLTF
TRBV11-2	.	TRBJ1-4	CASSMNRATNEKLFF
TRBV7-3	.	TRBJ2-7	CASSSGLVGEQYF
TRBV20-1	few	TRBJ2-1	CSLPRLGGLSSYNEQFF
TRBV20-1	.	TRBJ2-7	CSASVFSYEQYF
TRBV27	.	TRBJ2-1	CASSLGTSGGNNEQFF
TRBV7-9	few	TRBJ1-2	CASSSRGQGLARNYGYTF
TRBV28	.	TRBJ2-1	CASSQLLAGGVNNEQFF
TRBV29-1	.	TRBJ1-2	CSVWAQGRKDGYTF
TRBV28	few	TRBJ2-5	CASENQGAADQETQYF
TRBV11-2	few	TRBJ2-1	CASSSLTGGCEQFF
TRBV12-3/TRBV12-4	.	TRBJ1-1	CASARIGYTEAFF
TRBV20-1	.	TRBJ2-2	CSAGRLANTGELFF
TRBV20-1	.	TRBJ1-2	CSARERKDSYGYTF
TRBV20-1	.	TRBJ2-5	CSAGSTSGRRNEQYF
TRBV10-3	.	TRBJ2-2	CAISEEPGGAAPTGELFF
TRBV11-1	.	TRBJ1-1	CASSFRQGEAEAFF